This T cell receptor (beta chain) stems from a study of graft-versus-host responses after intestinal transplantation. V was trimmed by 0 bases and J by 3 bases, leaving 12 bases between them. The germline gives CDR1 LGHNT, CDR2 FRNRAP. CDR3 length equals 16 residues. Notes on this clone: Its antigen is not known.

Measured with immunoSEQ multiplex PCR; TCRdb has only the in-frame clones, and not every one. The sample has roughly 120,000 clones; 85% to 95% are singletons. The gene calls are TRBV12-5 and TRBJ2-1; D is undetermined. The input for sequencing was unstimulated CD8+ T cells sorted from spleen or lymph node cells, taken before transplant. The clonotype comes from a human donor who was the organ donor for an intestinal transplant. This CDR3 is CASGLVGLEGYNEQFF. In nucleotides, the CDR3 is TGTGCTAGTGGTTTGGTAGGGCTAGAAGGCTACAATGAGCAGTTCTTC.